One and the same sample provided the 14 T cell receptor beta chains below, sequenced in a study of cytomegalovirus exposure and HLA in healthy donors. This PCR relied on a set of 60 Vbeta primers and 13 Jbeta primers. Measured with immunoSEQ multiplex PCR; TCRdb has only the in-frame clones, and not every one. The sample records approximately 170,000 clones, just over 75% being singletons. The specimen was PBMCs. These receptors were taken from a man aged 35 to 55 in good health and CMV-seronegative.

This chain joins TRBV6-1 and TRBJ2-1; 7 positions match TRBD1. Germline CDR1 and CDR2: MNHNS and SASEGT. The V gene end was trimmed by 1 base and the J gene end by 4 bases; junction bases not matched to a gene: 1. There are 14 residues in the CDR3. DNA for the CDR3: TGTGCCAGCAGTGAAGTGGGACAGTACAATGAGCAGTTCTTC. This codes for CASSEVGQYNEQFF.

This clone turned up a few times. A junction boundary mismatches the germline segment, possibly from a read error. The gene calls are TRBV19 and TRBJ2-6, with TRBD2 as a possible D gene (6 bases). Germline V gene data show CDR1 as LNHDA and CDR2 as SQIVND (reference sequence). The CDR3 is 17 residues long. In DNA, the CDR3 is TGTGCCAGTAGTGATCTGGCAGGGAGGACTGGGGCCAACGGCCTGACTTTC. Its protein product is CASSDLAGRTGANGLTF.

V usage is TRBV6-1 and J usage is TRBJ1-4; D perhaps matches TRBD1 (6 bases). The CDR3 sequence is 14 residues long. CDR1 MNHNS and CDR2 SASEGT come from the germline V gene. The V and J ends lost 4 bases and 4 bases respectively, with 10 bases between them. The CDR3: CASSVDRINEKLFF. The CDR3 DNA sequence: TGTGCCAGCAGTGTCGACAGGATTAATGAAAAACTGTTTTTT.

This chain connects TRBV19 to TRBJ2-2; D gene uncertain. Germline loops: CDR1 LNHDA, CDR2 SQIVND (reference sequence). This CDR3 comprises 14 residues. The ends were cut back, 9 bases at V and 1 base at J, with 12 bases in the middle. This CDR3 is CASSLARNTGELFF. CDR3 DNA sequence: TGTGCCAGCTCCTTAGCCAGGAACACCGGGGAGCTGTTTTTT.

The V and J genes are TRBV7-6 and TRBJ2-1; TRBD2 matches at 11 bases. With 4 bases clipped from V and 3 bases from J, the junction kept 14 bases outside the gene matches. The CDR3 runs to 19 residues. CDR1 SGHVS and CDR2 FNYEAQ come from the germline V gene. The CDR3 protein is CASSYQPSALAGVYNEQFF. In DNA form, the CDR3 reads TGTGCCAGCAGCTACCAACCCTCTGCACTAGCGGGAGTCTACAATGAGCAGTTCTTC.

Here the CDR3 reads CASSLKTGYPYEQYF. The CDR3 DNA sequence: TGTGCCAGCAGTTTGAAGACAGGGTACCCCTACGAGCAGTACTTC. The chain joins TRBV28 to TRBJ2-7; 7 bases agree with TRBD1. The CDR3 is 15 residues long. Looked up from germline, CDR1 is MDHEN and CDR2 is SYDVKM. With V trimmed by 3 bases and J by 2 bases, 7 bases remained unmatched.

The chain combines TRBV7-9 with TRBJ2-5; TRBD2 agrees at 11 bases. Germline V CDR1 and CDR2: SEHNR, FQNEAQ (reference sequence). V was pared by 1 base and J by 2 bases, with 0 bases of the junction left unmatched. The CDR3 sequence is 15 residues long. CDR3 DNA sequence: TGTGCCAGCAGCTTAGGGACTAGCGGGCAAGAGACCCAGTACTTC. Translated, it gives CASSLGTSGQETQYF. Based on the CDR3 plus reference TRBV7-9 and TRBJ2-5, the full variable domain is DTGVSQNPRHKITKRGQNVTFRCDPISEHNRLYWYRQTLGQGPEFLTYFQNEAQLEKSRLLSDRFSAERPKGSFSTLEIQRTEQGDSAMYLCASSLGTSGQETQYFGPGTRLLVL.

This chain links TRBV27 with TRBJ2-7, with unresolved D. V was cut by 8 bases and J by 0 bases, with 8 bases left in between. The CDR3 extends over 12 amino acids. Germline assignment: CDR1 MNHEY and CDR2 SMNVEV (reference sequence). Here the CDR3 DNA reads TGTGCCAGCTACCGGAGCTCCTACGAGCAGTACTTC. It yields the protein CASYRSSYEQYF.

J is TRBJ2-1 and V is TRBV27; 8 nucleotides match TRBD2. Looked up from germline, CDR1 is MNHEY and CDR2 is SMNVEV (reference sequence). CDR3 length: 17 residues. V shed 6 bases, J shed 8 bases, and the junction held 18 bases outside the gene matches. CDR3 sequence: CASSTIQSGSFGDEQFF. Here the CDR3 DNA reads TGTGCCAGCAGCACAATTCAAAGCGGGAGTTTTGGCGATGAGCAGTTCTTC.

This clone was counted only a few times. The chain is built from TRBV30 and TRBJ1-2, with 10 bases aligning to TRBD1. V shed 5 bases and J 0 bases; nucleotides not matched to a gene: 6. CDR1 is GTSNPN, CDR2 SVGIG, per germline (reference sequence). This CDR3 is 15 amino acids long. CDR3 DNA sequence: TGTGCCTGGGGGGACAGGGGCACTGCTAACTATGGCTACACCTTC. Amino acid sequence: CAWGDRGTANYGYTF.

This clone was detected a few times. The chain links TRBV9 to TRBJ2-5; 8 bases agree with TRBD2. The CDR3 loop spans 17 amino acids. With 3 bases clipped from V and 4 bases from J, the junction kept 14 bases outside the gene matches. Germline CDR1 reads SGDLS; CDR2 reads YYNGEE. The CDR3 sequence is CASSATGLAEFIETQYF. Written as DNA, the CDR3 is TGTGCCAGCAGCGCCACCGGACTAGCTGAATTCATAGAGACCCAGTACTTC.

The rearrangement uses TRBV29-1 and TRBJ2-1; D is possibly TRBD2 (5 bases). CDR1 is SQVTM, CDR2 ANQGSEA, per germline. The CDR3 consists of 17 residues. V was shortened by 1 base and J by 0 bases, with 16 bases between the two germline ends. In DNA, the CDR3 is TGCAGCGTTGAAGGAGGGCTAGCAGAGTACTCCTACAATGAGCAGTTCTTC. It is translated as CSVEGGLAEYSYNEQFF.

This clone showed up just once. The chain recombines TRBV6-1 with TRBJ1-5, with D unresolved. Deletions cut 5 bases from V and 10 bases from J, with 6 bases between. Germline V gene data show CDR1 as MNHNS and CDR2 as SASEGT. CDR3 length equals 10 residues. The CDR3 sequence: CASSFSPQHF. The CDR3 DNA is TGTGCCAGCAGTTTTTCACCCCAGCATTTT.

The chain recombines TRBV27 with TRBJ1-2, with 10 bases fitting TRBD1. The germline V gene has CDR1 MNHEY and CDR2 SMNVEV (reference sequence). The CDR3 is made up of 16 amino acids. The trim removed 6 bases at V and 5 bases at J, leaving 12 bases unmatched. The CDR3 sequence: CASSRTGGLTLYGYTF. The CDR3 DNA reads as TGTGCCAGCAGCCGGACAGGGGGACTGACTCTGTATGGCTACACCTTC.